This TCR beta chain emerged from a study of blood T cell repertoires in COVID-19 (dated by TCRdb to 2018 to 2020). Regarding the study in general: Samples from collaborators originated in the United States, Italy and Spain and spanned both the acute and convalescent phases of COVID-19. The prospective study material was composed of cDNA or gDNA derived from T cells, B-cell-depleted T cells, or PBMCs. Subjects who had been exposed to COVID-19, were actively infected with it, or had recovered from it provided the deeply sampled blood TCRbeta repertoires that made up the dataset. The repertoires were released in a freely available public database meant as a resource for research on the immune response to SARS-CoV-2. Samples came from the ongoing ImmuneRACE study (first 160 participants) plus 1,254 subjects from 6 global collaborators. Nearly every sample came with metadata listing a de-identified subject ID, COVID-19 status, age in years and sex. Where HLA class I and class II types were available, the types were taken from metadata supplied by the sample provider, not from assay-based typing.

General findings and caveats noted by the study authors: Clinical and demographic metadata were provided uncurated, with the amount varying by source and participant.

The collaborating institutions used their own protocols to collect whole blood in K2EDTA tubes. For TCRbeta analysis, collaborator samples were shipped as frozen whole blood, as isolated PBMCs, or as DNA extracted from either sample type. The immunoSEQ Assay, a bias-controlled multiplex PCR, was used to amplify TCRbeta CDR3 regions from genomic DNA. In the original analysis: Nucleated cell counts per sample were estimated from amplification of reference gene primers within the assay. Sequence reads were collapsed and filtered to measure the absolute abundance of every unique TCRbeta CDR3 rearrangement. For each sample, productive Simpson clonality was calculated as the square root of Simpson's diversity index across productive rearrangements. Imported from immuneACCESS, the table was reduced by TCRdb to in-frame sequences with V and J called. These copies leave out some clones; in studies compared against another copy, an unresolved V gene accounts for under half, and the cause of the remainder is not known. That table is the source of V, J and clone size, and D and trimming were worked out from the DNA. In this sample the table shows under 200,000 clones, about 86% of which occur a single time. Of the sample, around 14% is held by the ten largest clones.

To note about this clone: Its antigen is not yet known. Qualities for individual bases were not recorded, and no much larger clone is one base off.

Clipping removes 7 bases from V and 5 bases from J, with 8 as the unmatched junction base count. From cysteine to phenylalanine, the CDR3 is 13 amino acids long. Here the CDR3 DNA is all that survives: 39 bases in frame from base 1. Recombination linked TRBV12-3 or TRBV12-4 to TRBJ2-7; a stretch of 7 junction bases matches TRBD2. Sequencing was carried out using peripheral blood. The TCR was taken from a man aged 25-45 years with active or convalescent COVID-19. The DNA sequence is as follows: TGTGCCAGCAACAACGCGGGAGTACACGAGCAGTACTTC. It translates as CASNNAGVHEQYF.